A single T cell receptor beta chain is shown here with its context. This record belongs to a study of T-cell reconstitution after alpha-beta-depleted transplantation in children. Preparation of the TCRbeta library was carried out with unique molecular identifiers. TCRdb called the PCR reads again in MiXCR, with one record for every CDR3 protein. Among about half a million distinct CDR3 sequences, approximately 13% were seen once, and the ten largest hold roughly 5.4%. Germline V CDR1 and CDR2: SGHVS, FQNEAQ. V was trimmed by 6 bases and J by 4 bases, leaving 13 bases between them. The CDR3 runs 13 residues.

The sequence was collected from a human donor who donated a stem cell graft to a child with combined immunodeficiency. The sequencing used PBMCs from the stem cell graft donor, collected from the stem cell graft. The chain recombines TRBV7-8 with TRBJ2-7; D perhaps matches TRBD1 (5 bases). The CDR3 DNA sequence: TGTGCCAGCAGTAAAAGCAGGGCGTACGAGCAGTACTTC. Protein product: CASSKSRAYEQYF.